This is a list of T cell receptor beta chains from one sample in a study of cytomegalovirus exposure and HLA in healthy donors. TCRdb's copy holds only in-frame clones and misses some; the assay was immunoSEQ multiplex PCR. The repertoire has some 140,000 clones, 80% to 90% of them found once; the top ten carry less than 3.5%. The source material was PBMCs. The receptors were gathered from a man aged 18 to 30 in good health and CMV-seronegative. CDR3s include the opening cysteine and the closing phenylalanine or tryptophan. D genes are given only for firm matches. Clone size is shown for a subset of rows, as once, few, many or a class of expanded clone.

J | V | size | D | CDR3 | DNA
TRBJ2-7 | TRBV15 | - | - | CATSLPTSTYEQYF | TGTGCCACCAGCCTCCCGACATCGACCTACGAGCAGTACTTC
TRBJ2-2 | TRBV2 | - | - | CASSEMLASGELFF | TGTGCCAGCAGTGAAATGCTAGCGTCCGGGGAGCTGTTTTTT
TRBJ2-2 | TRBV6-5 | - | - | CASSYGRTNTGELFF | TGTGCCAGCAGCTACGGGAGAACTAACACCGGGGAGCTGTTTTTT
TRBJ1-1 | TRBV25-1 | - | - | CASSLNTEAFF | TGTGCCAGCAGTTTAAACACTGAAGCTTTCTTT
TRBJ2-2 | TRBV12-2 | - | - | CASRLAQLELFF | TGTGCAAGTCGCTTAGCACAGTTGGAGCTGTTTTTT
TRBJ2-5 | TRBV6-5 | - | - | CASSYSEGTKTQYF | TGTGCCAGCAGTTACTCAGAGGGTACGAAGACCCAGTACTTC
TRBJ1-1 | TRBV14 | - | - | CASSRDRNTEAFF | TGTGCCAGCAGCCGTGACAGAAACACTGAAGCTTTCTTT
TRBJ2-1 | TRBV7-9 | - | - | CASSLTAGASDEQFF | TGTGCCAGCAGCTTAACGGCGGGGGCTTCCGATGAGCAGTTCTTC
TRBJ1-5 | TRBV28 | - | - | CASSSDLLRAPHF | TGTGCCAGCAGTTCGGATCTGTTGAGGGCCCCGCATTTT
TRBJ2-7 | TRBV13 | - | TRBD1 | CASSIGTGRVEQYF | TGTGCCAGCAGCATCGGGACAGGCAGGGTCGAGCAGTACTTC
TRBJ2-2 | TRBV4-3 | - | TRBD1 | CASSRGRGTGFTGELFF | TGCGCCAGCAGCCGCGGTAGGGGGACAGGGTTCACCGGGGAGCTGTTTTTT
TRBJ1-1 | TRBV7-6 | - | TRBD1 | CASSRTGTNTEAFF | TGTGCCAGCAGCCGGACAGGGACGAACACTGAAGCTTTCTTT
TRBJ2-3 | TRBV6-1 | once | TRBD2 | CASSISGGRDTQYF | TGTGCCAGCAGTATTAGCGGGGGGAGGGATACGCAGTATTTT
TRBJ2-5 | TRBV6-5 | - | - | CASRLVWEETQYF | TGTGCCAGCAGACTAGTATGGGAAGAGACCCAGTACTTC
TRBJ2-3 | TRBV6-1 | - | - | CASSDRGAQTDTQYF | TGTGCCAGCAGTGACCGGGGGGCCCAAACAGATACGCAGTATTTT
TRBJ1-6 | TRBV6-6 | many | TRBD1 | CASTTGNGPLHF | TGTGCCAGCACGACAGGGAACGGGCCCCTCCACTTT
TRBJ2-2 | TRBV11-2 | - | TRBD2 | CASSPGAAGATGELFF | TGTGCCAGCAGCCCCGGGGCAGCGGGAGCCACCGGGGAGCTGTTTTTT
TRBJ2-3 | TRBV7-9 | - | - | CASSLNLDPSTDTQYF | TGTGCCAGCAGCTTAAACCTAGACCCTAGCACAGATACGCAGTATTTT
TRBJ1-1 | TRBV6-5 | - | - | CASSYSPAGFTEAFF | TGTGCCAGCAGTTACTCCCCGGCGGGGTTCACTGAAGCTTTCTTT
TRBJ2-3 | TRBV11-3 | - | - | CASRQQGSDTQYF | TGTGCCAGCCGACAACAGGGATCAGATACGCAGTATTTT
TRBJ2-3 | TRBV29-1 | - | - | CRAEGRGTDTQYF | TGCAGGGCCGAAGGGAGAGGCACAGATACGCAGTATTTT
TRBJ2-1 | TRBV4-1 | - | - | CASSQAAVWNEQFF | TGCGCCAGCAGCCAAGCGGCGGTGTGGAATGAGCAGTTCTTC
TRBJ2-3 | TRBV19 | - | - | CASSIGGGRTSTDTQYF | TGTGCCAGTAGTATAGGGGGGGGCAGGACTAGCACAGATACGCAGTATTTT
TRBJ2-1 | TRBV9 | - | TRBD2 | CASSVAEREARNEQFF | TGTGCCAGCAGCGTAGCAGAGCGGGAGGCCCGTAATGAGCAGTTCTTC
TRBJ2-2 | TRBV28 | - | - | CASSLVQRTASGELFF | TGTGCCAGCAGTTTAGTCCAGCGGACCGCCTCCGGGGAGCTGTTTTTT
TRBJ2-2 | TRBV7-2 | - | - | CASSLRWRLGNTGELFF | TGTGCCAGCAGCTTACGTTGGAGGCTGGGAAACACCGGGGAGCTGTTTTTT
TRBJ1-4 | TRBV2 | - | - | CASRGSPNEKLFF | TGTGCCAGCCGAGGCAGTCCTAATGAAAAACTGTTTTTT
TRBJ1-3 | TRBV4-2 | - | - | CASSLQARNSGNTIYF | TGTGCCAGCAGCCTACAAGCCAGGAACTCTGGAAACACCATATATTTT
TRBJ1-1 | TRBV28 | - | TRBD1 | CASSLRWDRAVPGEAFF | TGTGCCAGCAGTTTACGCTGGGACAGGGCCGTACCGGGTGAAGCTTTCTTT
TRBJ2-5 | TRBV5-1 | - | - | CASSPDNQETQYF | TGCGCCAGCAGCCCGGACAACCAAGAGACCCAGTACTTC
TRBJ2-5 | TRBV28 | - | TRBD2 | CASSLRREGREETQYF | TGTGCCAGCAGTTTACGGCGGGAGGGCCGGGAAGAGACCCAGTACTTC
TRBJ2-7 | TRBV5-4 | - | TRBD2 | CASSLGPGGLNYEQYF | TGTGCCAGCAGCTTGGGTCCGGGAGGCCTCAACTACGAGCAGTACTTC
TRBJ2-7 | TRBV6-4 | - | - | CASSDPIRCSYPLASYEQYF | TGTGCCAGCAGTGACCCCATCCGCTGCTCGTATCCCTTGGCCTCCTACGAGCAGTACTTC
TRBJ2-7 | TRBV11-2 | - | TRBD1 | CASSLGPGTGLSYEQYF | TGTGCCAGCAGCTTGGGCCCCGGGACAGGACTTTCCTACGAGCAGTACTTC
TRBJ2-5 | TRBV12-5 | - | - | CASVRGKETQYF | TGTGCTAGTGTACGGGGGAAGGAGACCCAGTACTTC
TRBJ2-7 | TRBV2 | - | TRBD1 | CASRQGAHEQYF | TGTGCCAGCCGACAGGGGGCCCACGAGCAGTACTTC
TRBJ2-5 | TRBV5-1 | - | - | CASSLEPRLVETQYF | TGCGCCAGCAGCTTGGAGCCCCGCTTAGTAGAGACCCAGTACTTC
TRBJ2-6 | TRBV30 | - | - | CAWLGTGANVLTF | TGTGCCTGGTTGGGCACTGGGGCCAACGTCCTGACTTTC
TRBJ2-3 | TRBV28 | few | TRBD2 | CASTSLAGVMGDTQYF | TGTGCCAGCACCTCACTAGCGGGAGTAATGGGAGATACGCAGTATTTT
TRBJ2-2 | TRBV5-6 | - | TRBD2 | CASSKGLASTGELFF | TGTGCCAGCAGCAAGGGACTAGCGAGCACCGGGGAGCTGTTTTTT
TRBJ2-2 | TRBV4-1 | - | - | CASSQVPFRDNTGELFF | TGCGCCAGCAGCCAAGTCCCGTTTCGGGATAACACCGGGGAGCTGTTTTTT
TRBJ2-2 | TRBV12-5 | - | TRBD1 | CASGQGQGDTGELFF | TGTGCTAGTGGTCAGGGACAGGGGGACACCGGGGAGCTGTTTTTT
TRBJ2-2 | TRBV7-8 | - | TRBD2 | CASTPMASGRHTGELFF | TGTGCCAGCACCCCCATGGCTAGCGGGAGGCACACCGGGGAGCTGTTTTTT
TRBJ2-2 | TRBV5-1 | once | - | CASSLPQGDTGELFF | TGCGCCAGCAGCTTGCCCCAGGGCGACACCGGGGAGCTGTTTTTT
TRBJ2-3 | TRBV4-3 | - | TRBD2 | CASSQDAYAGTSMGLTDTQYF | TGCGCCAGCAGCCAAGACGCCTATGCCGGGACTAGCATGGGGCTCACAGATACGCAGTATTTT
TRBJ1-4 | TRBV6-5 | - | - | CASSYSDSNEKLFF | TGTGCCAGCAGTTACTCCGACAGTAATGAAAAACTGTTTTTT
TRBJ2-4 | TRBV28 | - | TRBD1 | CASSFDRGRNIQYF | TGTGCCAGCAGTTTCGACAGGGGTCGGAACATTCAGTACTTC
TRBJ2-7 | TRBV27 | - | - | CASSRTADPTYEQYF | TGTGCCAGCAGCAGGACAGCAGACCCAACCTACGAGCAGTACTTC